The clone carrying this T cell receptor (beta chain) has a handful of counts. This sample is drawn from a study of blood T cell repertoires in COVID-19. On the study more broadly: There were acute and convalescent COVID-19 samples, and they came from the United States, Italy and Spain.

Per the original methods: Nucleated cell counts were estimated from reference gene primer amplification. Here immunoSEQ multiplex PCR was the method, and the copy in TCRdb shows in-frame clones only, minus some. V, J and clone size are taken as reported in that table, and D and trimming were inferred from the DNA itself. This table has about 190,000 clones, less than 85% appearing once. The CDR3 sequence is 12 residues long. The V and J ends lost 6 bases and 2 bases respectively, with 8 bases between them. Germline V gene lookup returns CDR1 MGHDK and CDR2 SYGVNS. The TCR originated in a woman aged 45-65 years with acute or convalescent COVID-19. Material: peripheral blood. The V and J genes are TRBV25-1 and TRBJ2-7; D is undetermined. CDR3 nucleotide sequence: TGTGCCAGCAGGCGAATCGCCTACGAGCAGTACTTC. It translates to CASRRIAYEQYF.